These T cell receptor beta chains were read from a single sample in a study of blood T cell repertoires in COVID-19. Repertoires were generated with immunoSEQ multiplex PCR, while TCRdb's copy carries only in-frame clones and drops some. The repertoire holds 130,000 to 150,000 clones, around 86% seen once, with roughly two fifths in the top ten. The material sequenced was peripheral blood. The receptors shown here come from a man aged 45-60 years who had recovered from COVID-19. CDR3s include the opening cysteine and the closing phenylalanine or tryptophan.

TRBV19	TRBJ2-3	CASRPRGTGGYTDTQYF
TRBV3-1/TRBV3-2	TRBJ2-5	CASSRRGRRETQYF
TRBV7-6	TRBJ2-1	CASSLALGTSSYNEQFF
TRBV6-5	TRBJ2-5	CASTSGAGARETQYF
TRBV12-3/TRBV12-4	TRBJ1-2	CASSNQQGNGYTF
TRBV7-2	TRBJ2-4	CASSPFLGQGNIQYF
TRBV3-1/TRBV3-2	TRBJ1-2	CASSPSRRASGYTF
TRBV2	TRBJ1-5	CASRRVSNQPQHF
TRBV5-6	TRBJ2-5	CASSGTGRPQETQYF
TRBV19	TRBJ2-2	CASSPGTANTGELFF
TRBV2	TRBJ2-2	CASSVGVAGGSPTGELFF
TRBV6-5	TRBJ2-3	CASSYTGTGRSTQYF
TRBV6-2/TRBV6-3	TRBJ1-1	CASSYSSPGRMNTEAFF
TRBV3-1/TRBV3-2	TRBJ1-1	CASSQDQWRLDSENTEAFF
TRBV19	TRBJ1-1	CASRQGADTEAFF
TRBV27	TRBJ2-3	CASSLSGGYGTQYF
TRBV21-1	TRBJ2-5	CASSKEPVAGQETQYF
TRBV5-6	TRBJ2-3	CASSLGQGMNTQYF
TRBV11-2	TRBJ1-6	CASSFESSYNSPLHF
TRBV14	TRBJ2-3	CASSQETPSTDTQYF
TRBV7-9	TRBJ1-2	CASSLAQGDSYYGYTF
TRBV19	TRBJ1-2	CASSAGEAGTYYGYTF
TRBV6-2/TRBV6-3	TRBJ1-2	CASSGSSGRRTIKGGYGYTF
TRBV5-4	TRBJ2-1	CASSPRTSGGSYNEQFF
TRBV13	TRBJ2-1	CASSLGLAGGQNEQFF
TRBV5-1	TRBJ2-3	CASSLGQTSTDTQYF
TRBV7-2	TRBJ2-7	CASSPSGGTYEQYF
TRBV4-3	TRBJ2-1	CASSQDLGGGPLNEQFF
TRBV7-2	TRBJ2-1	CASSLGQGGIFEQFF
TRBV11-3	TRBJ2-7	CASRTSGTGDEQYF
TRBV6-2/TRBV6-3	TRBJ2-2	CASSYVGNLLTGELFF
TRBV7-2	TRBJ2-6	CASSLDSSGANVLTF
TRBV11-2	TRBJ1-1	CASSPTGMNTEAFF
TRBV6-5	TRBJ1-5	CASLLTGGNQPQHF
TRBV6-1	TRBJ1-5	CASSETLRDFSGSNQPQHF
TRBV12-3/TRBV12-4	TRBJ1-2	CASSYRGYGYTF
TRBV7-3	TRBJ1-5	CASSLDRNQPQHF
TRBV19	TRBJ1-3	CASSIVGTASGNTIYF
TRBV5-1	TRBJ1-1	CASSRTPQNTEAFF
TRBV12-5	TRBJ1-4	CASGFGQGIGEKLFF
TRBV6-4	TRBJ1-1	CASRVGGASDEAFF
TRBV27	TRBJ1-2	CASSYDREGYGYTF